Described below is a single T cell receptor (beta chain) sequence and its context. Its target is not known. Each person with ophthalmopathy scored at least 3 on the Clinical Activity Score, reached NOSPECS grade 4 or higher, and had been ill under 3 months. It was around 10 ml of fresh peripheral blood that supplied the PBMCs. The sample belongs to a study of T cells in Graves' hyperthyroidism and ophthalmopathy. Points from the study as a whole: Most thyroid-expanded clonotypes above 0.001 were also found in blood. Ophthalmopathy cases were set apart from stable hyperthyroidism by a 13 V-J model.

Germline V lookup: CDR1 DFQATT, CDR2 SNEGSKA (reference sequence). This CDR3 comprises 17 residues. V shed 0 bases, J shed 0 bases, and the junction held 6 bases outside the gene matches. The TCR beta CDR3 regions underwent amplification using RNA transcripts as the source. Using the HTBI primer set, a first-round RT-PCR was run on the TCR CDR3. One entry per CDR3 protein results from TCRdb running MiXCR on the multiplex PCR reads. Of 450,000 to 650,000 distinct CDR3 sequences listed, 17% are singletons. This rearrangement joins TRBV20-1 to TRBJ1-1; 11 bases map to TRBD1. The receptor was isolated from a woman aged 18-29 years with Graves' ophthalmopathy. The sequencing sample was made of blood. CDR3 residues: CSARDAGTGGLNTEAFF. CDR3 sequence (DNA): TGCAGTGCTAGAGATGCGGGGACAGGGGGACTGAACACTGAAGCTTTCTTT.